This TCR beta chain comes out of a study of blood T cell repertoires in COVID-19. This CDR3 has 16 residues. V lost 2 bases and J 3 bases, leaving 13 bases between the germline ends. Germline values: CDR1 MNHEY, CDR2 SVGEGT. Methods used by the authors: Reference gene primer amplification in the assay estimated nucleated cell counts. The repertoire was sequenced with immunoSEQ multiplex PCR; TCRdb's copy has only in-frame clones and lacks some. Clone size and the V and J calls come from that table; the DNA yielded D and trimming. Of about 78,000 clones in the sample, 84% were seen once. This receptor was obtained from a man in his fifties with acute or convalescent COVID-19. The specimen was peripheral blood. This rearrangement joins TRBV6-2 or TRBV6-3 to TRBJ2-2; tentatively, D is TRBD1 (6 bases). Written as DNA, the CDR3 is TGTGCCAGCAGTTACCTACAGGGCTCAGACACCGGGGAGCTGTTTTTT. Protein product: CASSYLQGSDTGELFF.